The 15 T cell receptor beta chains below all came from one sample that was sequenced in a study of molecular identifiers for immune sequencing clone quantification. TCRdb processed the PCR reads anew with MiXCR; each CDR3 protein has one entry. The sample records approximately 550,000 distinct CDR3 sequences, roughly 23% being singletons. The sequenced sample was naive CD8+ T cells from blood, with Jurkat cell RNA spiked in. Subset described: FACS-sorted CD8+CD4-CCR7+CD45RA+ naive T cells. The source of these receptors is a human donor in good health. Some libraries in this study had Jurkat cell RNA spiked in.

This clonotype appeared a few times. V usage is TRBV20-1 and J usage is TRBJ2-3; tentatively, D is TRBD1 or TRBD2 (5 bases each). The CDR3 has 12 residues. CDR1 is DFQATT, CDR2 SNEGSKA, per germline (reference sequence). Trimming pared 4 bases from V and 7 bases from J, leaving 12 bases between. In DNA form, the CDR3 reads TGCAGTGCTACGGGGCCCATTAATACGCAGTATTTT. It is translated as CSATGPINTQYF.

Of note for this clonotype: One end of the junction is discordant with germline, which a read error may explain. The chain uses TRBV19 and TRBJ2-7; a possible D gene is TRBD2 (6 bases). The CDR3 contains 15 residues. From germline, CDR1 is LNHDA and CDR2 SQIVND (reference sequence). CDR3: CASSIFPGGSYGQYF. CDR3 nucleotide sequence: TGTGCCAGTAGTATTTTTCCCGGGGGTTCGTACGGGCAGTACTTC.

The J gene is TRBJ2-1, the V gene TRBV3-1; D uncertain. The germline V gene encodes CDR1 LGHDT and CDR2 YNNKEL (reference sequence). Trimming removed 4 bases from V and 7 bases from J, with 8 bases in between. CDR3 length: 12 amino acids. For the CDR3, the DNA is TGTGCCAGCAGCCCGAACAGTAATGAGCAGTTCTTC. Translation: CASSPNSNEQFF.

The table lists this clonotype with a few counts. The rearrangement links TRBV6-1 to TRBJ1-5; no reliable D call. The CDR3 covers 16 residues. Trimming removed 2 bases at V and 1 base at J, with 12 bases between. CDR1 and CDR2 from the germline V gene are MNHNS and SASEGT. CDR3 in DNA: TGTGCCAGCAGTGAAAAGCAGGAATCCAGCAATCAGCCCCAGCATTTT. Translation gives CASSEKQESSNQPQHF.

As regards this clonotype: The CDR3 end shows no conserved phenylalanine or tryptophan, and so a read error is likely. The rearrangement uses TRBV7-6 and TRBJ2-5; D possibly corresponds to TRBD2 (5 bases). Germline V gives CDR1 SGHVS, CDR2 FNYEAQ. The CDR3 length is 13 residues. Trimming left V 3 bases short and J 5 bases short, with 10 bases between. The chain's CDR3 is CASSFEGLETQYL. The DNA for the CDR3 is TGTGCCAGCAGCTTCGAGGGTTTGGAGACCCAGTACCTC.

In the case of this clonotype: One junction end does not reproduce the germline sequence, and a read error may be involved. The DNA of the CDR3 is TGTGCCAGCGGCTTAGCGTCGGGGGGAGCAGATACGCAGTATTTT. Translating it yields CASGLASGGADTQYF. The chain links TRBV7-6 to TRBJ2-3, with TRBD2 matching over 7 bases. The CDR3 spans 15 residues. CDR1 and CDR2 from the germline V gene are SGHVS and FNYEAQ.

This clonotype was observed at least ten times. The chain recombines TRBV27 with TRBJ1-6; TRBD1 might be the D (5 bases). Germline-derived CDR1 and CDR2 are MNHEY and SMNVEV (reference sequence). There are 14 residues in the CDR3. V lost 4 bases to trimming and J lost 14 bases, with 18 bases between them. CDR3 loop: CASSSQDKWGALHF. The CDR3 DNA reads as TGTGCCAGCAGTTCCCAGGATAAGTGGGGGGCCCTCCACTTT.

This clonotype was recorded at least ten times. This chain uses TRBV20-1 with TRBJ1-3, with TRBD1 as a possible D gene (5 bases). Per the germline V gene, CDR1 is DFQATT and CDR2 is SNEGSKA (reference sequence). The CDR3 runs to 18 residues. The V end was cut by 2 bases, the J end by 0 bases, with 20 bases between. The DNA for the CDR3 is TGCAGTGCTAGACAACCCAGGGACTTCCTGAGCTCTGGAAACACCATATATTTT. Encoded protein: CSARQPRDFLSSGNTIYF.

About this clonotype itself: Because the CDR3 is missing its conserved closing phenylalanine or tryptophan, this is likely a read error. The chain employs TRBV5-6 and TRBJ1-4; D remains unclear. CDR1 is SGHDT and CDR2 is YYEEEE in the germline V gene. This CDR3 has 17 residues. V was shortened by 1 base and J by 5 bases, with 18 bases between the two germline ends. The CDR3 DNA follows: TGTGCCAGCAGCTTGTCGTCTGAGAATCTAAGGAATGAAAAACTGTTTTTG. This gives the protein CASSLSSENLRNEKLFL.

This clonotype has only a few counts. The chain employs TRBV28 and TRBJ2-1; TRBD1 is a possible D gene (6 bases). The CDR3 totals 15 residues. The V and J ends lost 5 bases and 1 base respectively, with 12 bases between them. CDR1 is MDHEN, CDR2 SYDVKM, per germline. As DNA, the CDR3 is TGTGCCAGCAGTCGTACAGGGTATTCCTACAATGAGCAGTTCTTC. Protein product: CASSRTGYSYNEQFF.

There are many counts of this clonotype. J is TRBJ1-1 and V is TRBV30; D uncertain. The ends were cut back, 1 base at V and 0 bases at J, with 6 bases in the middle. Germline values: CDR1 GTSNPN, CDR2 SVGIG (reference sequence). The CDR3 runs to 13 residues. CDR3 nucleotide sequence: TGTGCCTGGAGTGGACTGATGAACACTGAAGCTTTCTTT. It yields the protein CAWSGLMNTEAFF.

This clonotype was recorded many times. The DNA for the CDR3 is TGCGCCAGCAGCGCAACCGGGACAGGGATTAAAAATTCCGCCTACGAGCAGTACTTC. It specifies CASSATGTGIKNSAYEQYF. This chain joins TRBV5-1 and TRBJ2-7, with TRBD1 matching over 9 bases. V trimming: 4 bases; J trimming: 2 bases; junction bases outside the gene matches: 19. This CDR3 has 19 amino acids. The germline CDR1 and CDR2 sequences are SGHRS and YFSETQ.

V and J are TRBV18 and TRBJ1-1; D remains unclear. Germline V gene lookup returns CDR1 KGHSH and CDR2 LQKENI. Deletions cut 3 bases from V and 1 base from J, with 15 bases between. The CDR3 has 16 amino acids. The CDR3 loop is CASSPFSVHSNTEAFF. The DNA of the CDR3 is TGTGCCAGCTCACCTTTCTCTGTCCATTCGAACACTGAAGCTTTCTTT.

This clonotype was counted many times. The CDR3: CASSVGTEAYEQYF. CDR3 in DNA: TGTGCCAGCAGCGTCGGGACCGAAGCCTACGAGCAGTACTTC. V is TRBV9 and J is TRBJ2-7; the D call may be TRBD1 or TRBD2 (5 bases each). The CDR3 runs to 14 residues. V lost 2 bases and J lost 2, with 11 bases in between. Germline CDR1 SGDLS, CDR2 YYNGEE.

V gene TRBV4-3 combines with J gene TRBJ2-7; D uncertain. Trimming took 0 bases from V and 0 from J, leaving 9 bases between them. CDR1 is LGHNA and CDR2 is YSLEER in the germline V gene. This CDR3 comprises 15 residues. CDR3 residues: CASSQDLGNSYEQYF. CDR3 nucleotide sequence: TGCGCCAGCAGCCAAGATCTGGGCAACTCCTACGAGCAGTACTTC.